This is a list of T cell receptor beta chains from one sample in a study of blood T cell repertoires in COVID-19. Assay: immunoSEQ multiplex PCR; the TCRdb copy retains only in-frame clones and omits some. Of about 46,000 clones listed, approximately 85% are singletons. Sequencing used peripheral blood. The receptors were sampled from a woman older than 75 with COVID-19, enrolled during active disease. The CDR3 runs from the conserved cysteine through the conserved F or W. D genes are given only for firm matches.

d_gene	j_gene	v_gene	CDR3aa	CDR3nt
NA	TRBJ2-2	TRBV5-8	CASRDGGLPGELFF	TGTGCCAGCAGGGATGGGGGACTTCCCGGGGAGCTGTTTTTT
NA	TRBJ2-3	TRBV5-1	CASSLMTSADTQYF	TGCGCCAGCAGCTTGATGACTAGTGCAGATACGCAGTATTTT
NA	TRBJ2-7	TRBV7-9	CASSREGVNEQYF	TGTGCCAGCTCGAGGGAGGGGGTCAACGAGCAGTACTTC
TRBD2	TRBJ2-7	TRBV11-2	CASSLVPGGYEQYF	TGTGCCAGCAGCTTAGTCCCGGGGGGATACGAGCAGTACTTC
TRBD1	TRBJ1-2	TRBV18	CASSPGDSSYGYTF	TGTGCCAGCTCCCCGGGGGACAGCTCCTATGGCTACACCTTC
NA	TRBJ2-3	TRBV4-3	CASSDSSTDTQYF	TGCGCCAGCAGTGACTCAAGCACAGATACGCAGTATTTT
NA	TRBJ2-7	TRBV6-5	CASSQPGSGTYEQYF	TGTGCCAGCAGTCAACCGGGCTCGGGGACCTACGAGCAGTACTTC
NA	TRBJ1-4	TRBV18	CASSLISGQLNEKLFF	TGTGCCAGCTCACTCATCTCCGGACAGCTGAATGAAAAACTGTTTTTT
NA	TRBJ2-5	TRBV11-3	CASSLEGREGETQYF	TGTGCCAGCAGCTTAGAAGGTCGAGAGGGAGAGACCCAGTACTTC
TRBD1	TRBJ1-6	TRBV3-1/TRBV3-2	CASSQGSTGGAGSPLHF	TGTGCCAGCAGCCAAGGATCAACAGGGGGCGCGGGTTCACCCCTCCACTTT
TRBD1	TRBJ1-1	TRBV11-3	CASSLSGTANTEAFF	TGTGCCAGCAGCTTATCTGGGACAGCGAACACTGAAGCTTTCTTT
NA	TRBJ1-6	TRBV28	CASSLPQGEPLHF	TGTGCCAGCAGTTTACCACAGGGAGAGCCCCTCCACTTT
TRBD1	TRBJ1-2	TRBV18	CASSPGQGQASNYGYTF	TGTGCCAGCTCACCCGGACAGGGGCAAGCCTCTAACTATGGCTACACCTTC